Each of the 9 T cell receptor beta chains below was sequenced from the same sample in a study of blood T cell repertoires in COVID-19. Method: immunoSEQ multiplex PCR; TCRdb's copy keeps in-frame clones and lacks some. The sample consists of 190,000 or so clones, around 87% of them appearing once. Sequencing input: peripheral blood. The receptors stem from a man between 40 and 49 years old with active or convalescent COVID-19.

CDR3 region: CAWRSTVAATNEKLFF. In DNA, the CDR3 is TGTGCCTGGAGGAGCACAGTCGCCGCAACTAATGAAAAACTGTTTTTT. J is TRBJ1-4 and V is TRBV30; D not certain. Trimming pared 3 bases from V and 0 bases from J, leaving 14 bases between. The CDR3 length is 16 residues. CDR1 GTSNPN and CDR2 SVGIG come from the germline V gene (reference sequence).

The chain employs TRBV28 and TRBJ1-2, with TRBD1 matching over 10 bases. The CDR3 runs to 14 residues. The V gene's germline CDR1 is MDHEN and CDR2 SYDVKM. Trimming cost V 4 bases and J 8 bases; bases outside gene matches: 7. Here the CDR3 reads CASSSPGTGEGYTF. In nucleotides, the CDR3 is TGTGCCAGCAGTTCACCAGGGACAGGGGAGGGCTACACCTTC.

V and J are TRBV7-2 and TRBJ2-7; TRBD1 matches 12 bases. With 5 bases clipped from V and 4 bases from J, the junction kept 6 bases outside the gene matches. CDR1 is SGHTA, CDR2 FQGNSA, per germline. The CDR3 sequence is 15 residues long. The CDR3, as DNA: TGTGCCAGCAGCCAGGGGACAGGGGGCGGATACGAGCAGTACTTC. It is translated as CASSQGTGGGYEQYF.

V gene TRBV4-1 combines with J gene TRBJ2-1; the D gene is possibly TRBD2 (6 bases). Deletions cut 4 bases from V and 8 bases from J, with 12 bases between. The germline gives CDR1 MGHRA, CDR2 YSYEKL. This CDR3 spans 13 amino acids. CDR3 sequence: CASSLWREDEQFF. The DNA of the CDR3 is TGCGCCAGCAGCCTATGGAGGGAGGATGAGCAGTTCTTC.

This sequence joins TRBV5-4 and TRBJ1-2, with 7 bases lining up with TRBD1. CDR3 length: 14 residues. Trimming removed 6 bases from V and 3 bases from J; junction bases left unmatched: 8. CDR1 is SGHNT and CDR2 is YYREEE in the germline V gene (reference sequence). The CDR3 region has the DNA TGTGCCAGCAACGCCGCAGGGGGACACTATGGCTACACCTTC. Translating gives CASNAAGGHYGYTF.

V usage is TRBV4-2 and J usage is TRBJ2-7; TRBD1 is a possible D gene (5 bases). Trimming removed 6 bases from V and 2 bases from J, with 17 bases in between. Germline V CDR1 and CDR2: LGHNA, YNFKEQ. The CDR3 is made up of 15 amino acids. The CDR3 nucleotides read TGTGCCAGCAGTCCTCGTATAGGGGTCACCTACGAGCAGTACTTC. Translated, it gives CASSPRIGVTYEQYF.

V usage is TRBV6-2 or TRBV6-3 and J usage is TRBJ2-5; TRBD2 matches at 8 bases. There are 16 residues in the CDR3. Unmatched junction bases numbered 9, after V lost 2 bases and J lost 4 bases. Germline assignment: CDR1 MNHEY and CDR2 SVGEGT. The CDR3 DNA follows: TGTGCCAGCAGTTACACCACGGGGGGGCCCTTAGAGACCCAGTACTTC. Its translation is CASSYTTGGPLETQYF.

To note about this clone: A clone one base away is much larger, so this may be a read error. The sample has other DNA sequences that encode this CDR3 too. The gene calls are TRBV28 and TRBJ2-3; TRBD2 is a possible D gene (5 bases). Germline V gene data show CDR1 as MDHEN and CDR2 as SYDVKM. The CDR3 contains 14 residues. CDR3 sequence: CASSLPGILDTQYF. In nucleotides, the CDR3 is TGTGCCAGTAGTTTACCCGGGATTTTAGATACGCAGTATTTT.

Points on this clone: Additional DNA sequences in this sample encode the identical CDR3. The chain is built from TRBV2 and TRBJ1-2; 11 positions agree with TRBD1. The trim removed 2 bases at V and 2 bases at J, leaving 1 base unmatched. There are 15 residues in the CDR3. Germline V gene data show CDR1 as SNHLY and CDR2 as FYNNEI. The CDR3 here is CASSERDRGNYGYTF. The CDR3 DNA is TGTGCCAGCAGTGAACGGGACAGGGGGAACTATGGCTACACCTTC.